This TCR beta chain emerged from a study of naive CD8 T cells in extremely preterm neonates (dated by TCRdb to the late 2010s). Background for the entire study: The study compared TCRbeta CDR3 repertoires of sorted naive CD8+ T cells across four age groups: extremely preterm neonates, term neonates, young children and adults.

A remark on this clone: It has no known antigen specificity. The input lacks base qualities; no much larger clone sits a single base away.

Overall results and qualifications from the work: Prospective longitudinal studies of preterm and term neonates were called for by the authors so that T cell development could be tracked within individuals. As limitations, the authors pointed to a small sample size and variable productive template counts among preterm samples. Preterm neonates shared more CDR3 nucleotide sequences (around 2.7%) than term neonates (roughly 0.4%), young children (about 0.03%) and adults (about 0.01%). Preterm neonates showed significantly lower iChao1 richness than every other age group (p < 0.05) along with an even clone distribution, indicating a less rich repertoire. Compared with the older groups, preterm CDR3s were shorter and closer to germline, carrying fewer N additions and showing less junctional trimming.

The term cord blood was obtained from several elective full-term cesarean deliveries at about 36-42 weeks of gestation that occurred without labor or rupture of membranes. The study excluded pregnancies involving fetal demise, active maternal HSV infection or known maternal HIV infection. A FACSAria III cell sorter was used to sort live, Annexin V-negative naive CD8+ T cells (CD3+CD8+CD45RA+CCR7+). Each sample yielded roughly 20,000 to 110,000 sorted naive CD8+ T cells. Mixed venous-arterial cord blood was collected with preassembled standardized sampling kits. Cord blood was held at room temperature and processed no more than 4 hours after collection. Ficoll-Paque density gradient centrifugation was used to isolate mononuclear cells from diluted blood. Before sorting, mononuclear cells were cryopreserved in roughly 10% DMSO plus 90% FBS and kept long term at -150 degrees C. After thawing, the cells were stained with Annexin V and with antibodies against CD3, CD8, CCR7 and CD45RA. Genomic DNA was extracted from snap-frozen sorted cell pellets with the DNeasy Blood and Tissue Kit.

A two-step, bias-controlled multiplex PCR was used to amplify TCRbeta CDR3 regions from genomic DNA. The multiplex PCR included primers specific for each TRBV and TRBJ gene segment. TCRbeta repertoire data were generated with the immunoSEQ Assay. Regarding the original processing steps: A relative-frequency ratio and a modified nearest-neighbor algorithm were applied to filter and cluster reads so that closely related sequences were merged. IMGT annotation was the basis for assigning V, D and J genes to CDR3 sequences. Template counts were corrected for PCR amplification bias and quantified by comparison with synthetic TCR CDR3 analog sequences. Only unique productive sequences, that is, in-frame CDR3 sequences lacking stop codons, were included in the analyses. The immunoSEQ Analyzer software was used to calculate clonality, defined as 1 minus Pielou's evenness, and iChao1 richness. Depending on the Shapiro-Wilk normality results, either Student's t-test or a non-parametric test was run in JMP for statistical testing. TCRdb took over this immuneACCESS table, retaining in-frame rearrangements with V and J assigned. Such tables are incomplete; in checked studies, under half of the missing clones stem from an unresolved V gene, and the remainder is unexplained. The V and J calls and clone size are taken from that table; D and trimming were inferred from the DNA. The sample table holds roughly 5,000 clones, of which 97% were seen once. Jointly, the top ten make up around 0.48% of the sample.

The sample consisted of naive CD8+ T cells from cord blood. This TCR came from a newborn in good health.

The nucleotide sequence reads TGCGCCAGCAGCCAAACAGAGACCCACGAGCAGTACTTC. Protein translation: CASSQTETHEQYF. The V and J segments used are TRBV4-3 and TRBJ2-7; the D segment cannot be called with confidence. A distance of 10 bases separates the germline ends of V and J, which lose 2 bases and 5 bases respectively. The CDR3 goes from the cysteine to the phenylalanine over 13 residues. Only CDR3 DNA is held: 39 bases, read in frame from base 1. Reading the germline V gene gives CDR1 LGHNA and CDR2 YSLEER.